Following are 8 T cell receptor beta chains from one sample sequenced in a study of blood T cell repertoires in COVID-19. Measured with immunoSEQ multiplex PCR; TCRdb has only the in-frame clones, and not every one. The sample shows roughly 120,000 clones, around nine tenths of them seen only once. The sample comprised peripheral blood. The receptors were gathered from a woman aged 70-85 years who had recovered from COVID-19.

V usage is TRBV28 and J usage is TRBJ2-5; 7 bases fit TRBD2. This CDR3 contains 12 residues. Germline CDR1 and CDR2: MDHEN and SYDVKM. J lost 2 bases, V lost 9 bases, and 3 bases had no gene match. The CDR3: CASQRGQETQYF. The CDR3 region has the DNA TGTGCCAGTCAGCGGGGTCAAGAGACCCAGTACTTC.

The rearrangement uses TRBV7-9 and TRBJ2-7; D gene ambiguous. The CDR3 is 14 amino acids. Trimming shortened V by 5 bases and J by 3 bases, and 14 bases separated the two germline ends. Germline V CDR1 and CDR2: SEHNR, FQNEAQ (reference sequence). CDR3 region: CASSVLLGSYEQYF. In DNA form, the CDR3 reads TGTGCCAGCAGCGTTTTGCTAGGCAGCTACGAGCAGTACTTC.

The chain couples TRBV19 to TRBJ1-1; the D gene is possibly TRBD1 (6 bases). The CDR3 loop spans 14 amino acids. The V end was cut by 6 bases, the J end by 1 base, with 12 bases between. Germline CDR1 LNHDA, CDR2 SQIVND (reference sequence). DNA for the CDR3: TGTGCCAGTAGCACCAACAGGGAGAACACTGAAGCTTTCTTT. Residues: CASSTNRENTEAFF.

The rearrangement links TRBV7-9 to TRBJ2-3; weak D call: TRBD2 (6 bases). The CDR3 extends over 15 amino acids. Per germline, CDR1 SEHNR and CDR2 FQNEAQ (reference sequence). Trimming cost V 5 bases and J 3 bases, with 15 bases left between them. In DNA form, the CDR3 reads TGTGCCAGCAGCCCAGGTCCTAGCGCAACAGATACGCAGTATTTT. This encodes CASSPGPSATDTQYF.

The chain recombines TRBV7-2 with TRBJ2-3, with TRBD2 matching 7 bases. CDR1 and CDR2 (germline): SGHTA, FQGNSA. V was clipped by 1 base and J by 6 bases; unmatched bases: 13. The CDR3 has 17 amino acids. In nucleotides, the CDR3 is TGTGCCAGCAGCTTAGTGGTGGGCGGGAGAGATGGGGATACGCAGTATTTT. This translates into CASSLVVGGRDGDTQYF.

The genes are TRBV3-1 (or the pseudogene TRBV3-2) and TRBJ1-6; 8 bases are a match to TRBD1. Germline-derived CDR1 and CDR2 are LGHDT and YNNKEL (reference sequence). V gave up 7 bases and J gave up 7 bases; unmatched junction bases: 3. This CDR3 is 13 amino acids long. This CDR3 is CASNPGGNSPLHF. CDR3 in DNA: TGTGCCAGCAACCCAGGGGGCAATTCACCCCTCCACTTT.

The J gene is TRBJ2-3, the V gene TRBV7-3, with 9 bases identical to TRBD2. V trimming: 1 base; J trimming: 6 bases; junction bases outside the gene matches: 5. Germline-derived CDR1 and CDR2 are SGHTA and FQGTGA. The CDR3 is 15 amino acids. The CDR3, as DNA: TGTGCCAGCAGCTTAAGTCTAGCGGGGAGGGATACGCAGTATTTT. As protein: CASSLSLAGRDTQYF.

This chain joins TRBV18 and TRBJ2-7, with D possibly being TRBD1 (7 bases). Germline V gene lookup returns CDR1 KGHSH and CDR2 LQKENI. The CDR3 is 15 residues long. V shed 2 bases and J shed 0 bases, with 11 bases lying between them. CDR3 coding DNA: TGTGCCAGCTCACCAACAGGGGACTCCTCCTACGAGCAGTACTTC. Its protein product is CASSPTGDSSYEQYF.